Reported below is one T cell receptor (beta chain). This specimen belongs to a study of blood T cell repertoires in COVID-19. Across the study: Samples of COVID-19 (acute and convalescent) were obtained from the United States, Italy and Spain. Sample material is recorded as cDNA or gDNA derived from T cells, B-cell-depleted T cells, or PBMCs.

Original data processing: Estimated nucleated cell counts came from reference gene primer amplification. Sequencing used immunoSEQ multiplex PCR; TCRdb keeps in-frame clones, though not all of them. The D gene and trimming were derived from the DNA, and the V and J assignments and clone size from that table. The table shows about 160,000 clones, with 85% to 95% occurring only once. CDR1 and CDR2 (germline): MGHRA, YSYEKL. This CDR3 is 15 amino acids long. The J segment lost 1 base and the V segment lost 6 bases, leaving 7 bases of the junction unmatched. Seattle's enrolled individuals joined amid active infection and were then monitored longitudinally.

This TCR derives from a woman aged 55-69 years with COVID-19, enrolled during active disease. Sequenced sample: peripheral blood. The rearrangement joins TRBV4-1 to TRBJ1-1, with 8 bases matching TRBD1. The CDR3 loop reads CASRRMGQENTEAFF. CDR3 in DNA: TGCGCCAGCAGACGAATGGGACAGGAGAACACTGAAGCTTTCTTT.